This passage covers 23 T cell receptor beta chains from one sample sequenced in a study of CD8 T cells in ankylosing spondylitis. TCRdb re-analysed the 5' RACE reads in MiXCR, keeping a single row per CDR3 protein. The sample holds fewer than 350,000 distinct CDR3 sequences, 9.5% to 13% seen once. Sequencing was done on a sample of blood, either unsorted or a sorted T cell fraction (not recorded which). The source of these receptors is a female donor with ankylosing spondylitis or in good health (not recorded which).

This clonotype was observed many times. The chain uses TRBV15 and TRBJ2-1; no definite D call. The V gene lost 0 bases and the J gene lost 5 bases, with 14 bases spanning the gap. Germline CDR1 LNHNV, CDR2 YYDKDF (reference sequence). The CDR3 totals 16 residues. The CDR3 loop reads CATSRDGVAGNNEQFF. The DNA of the CDR3 is TGTGCCACCAGCAGAGATGGGGTAGCAGGCAACAATGAGCAGTTCTTC.

Worth noting for this clonotype: This could be a read error, since a much larger clone is one nucleotide away. V gene TRBV20-1 combines with J gene TRBJ1-5, with 8 bases aligning to TRBD1. Germline CDR1 reads DFQATT; CDR2 reads SNEGSKA (reference sequence). The CDR3 spans 11 residues. This CDR3 reads CSARRQGPKHF. The CDR3 coding sequence is TGCAGTGCAAGGCGACAGGGGCCCAAGCATTTT.

The sample holds many counts of this clonotype. V usage is TRBV6-2 or TRBV6-3 and J usage is TRBJ2-7; a weak D match, TRBD1 (5 bases). Germline loops: CDR1 MNHEY, CDR2 SVGEGT. CDR3 length: 11 amino acids. The V and J ends lost 5 bases and 10 bases respectively, with 12 bases between them. CDR3 region: CASSRGHVQYF. CDR3 DNA sequence: TGTGCCAGCAGTCGAGGACACGTCCAGTACTTC.

This clonotype was seen more than once but under ten times. The J gene is TRBJ2-7, the V gene TRBV10-2, with 7 bases matching TRBD1. The junction had 5 bases not matched to a gene; V was cut back by 7 bases and J by 5 bases. Per germline, CDR1 WSHSY and CDR2 SAAADI. CDR3 length: 12 amino acids. For the CDR3, the DNA is TGCGCCAGCACCACAGGGGAGCACGAGCAGTACTTC. This encodes CASTTGEHEQYF.

The CDR3 nucleotides read TGTGCCAGCAGCCTAGGGACAGGGGGTAGGTACGAGCAGTACTTC. This sequence encodes CASSLGTGGRYEQYF. This rearrangement joins TRBV5-5 to TRBJ2-7; 11 bases map to TRBD1. There are 15 residues in the CDR3. CDR1 and CDR2 from the germline V gene are SGHKS and YYEKEE (reference sequence). Losses at the gene ends were 4 bases for V and 4 bases for J; bases not matched to a gene: 7.

V is TRBV13 and J is TRBJ2-2; D unresolved. The CDR3 contains 13 residues. V lost 2 bases, J lost 7 bases, and 8 bases lay in between. Germline values: CDR1 PRHDT, CDR2 FYEKMQ (reference sequence). CDR3 DNA: TGTGCCAGCAGCTTATGGGTCGACGGGGAGCTGTTTTTT. Amino acids: CASSLWVDGELFF.

This clonotype was seen ten or more times. This chain links TRBV20-1 with TRBJ2-7; D is perhaps TRBD1 or TRBD2 (5 bases each). CDR1 is DFQATT and CDR2 is SNEGSKA in the germline V gene (reference sequence). The CDR3 runs to 14 residues. V dropped 3 bases and J dropped 2 bases, with 14 bases sitting between them. DNA of the CDR3: TGCAGTGCTAGGGGACCCTCGCGTCCCTACGAGCAGTACTTC. This codes for CSARGPSRPYEQYF.

This clonotype was seen repeatedly, ten times or more. The V call is TRBV6-1, the J call TRBJ2-2; a weak D match, TRBD2 (5 bases). CDR1 and CDR2 (germline): MNHNS, SASEGT. This CDR3 contains 15 residues. V lost 8 bases to trimming and J lost 1 base, with 14 bases between them. CDR3 nucleotide sequence: TGTGCCAGCGCGTGGACGGCGGGGAACACCGGGGAGCTGTTTTTT. It specifies CASAWTAGNTGELFF.

This clonotype was detected only a few times. The V gene is TRBV10-3, the J gene TRBJ2-5; 8 positions match TRBD2. Germline CDR1 reads ENHRY; CDR2 reads SYGVKD. This CDR3 comprises 12 residues. J lost 4 bases, V lost 10 bases, and 5 bases had no gene match. CDR3 in DNA: TGTGCCACCACGGGGGGGTCAGAGACCCAGTACTTC. As protein: CATTGGSETQYF.

This clonotype was observed many times. The gene calls are TRBV11-2 and TRBJ2-3, with D uncertain. The V and J ends lost 0 bases and 0 bases respectively, with 13 bases between them. Germline values: CDR1 SGHAT, CDR2 FQNNGV. The CDR3 sequence is 17 residues long. The CDR3 loop is CASSLETAVASTDTQYF. The CDR3, as DNA: TGTGCCAGCAGCTTAGAGACGGCAGTAGCTAGCACAGATACGCAGTATTTT.

This clonotype has a count of ten or more. This chain links TRBV5-1 with TRBJ2-1; 8 bases are a match to TRBD2. CDR3 length equals 14 residues. Germline V gene sequence: CDR1 SGHRS, CDR2 YFSETQ. V was clipped by 5 bases and J by 2 bases; unmatched bases: 3. CDR3 bases: TGCGCCAGCAGGGAGCGGGGGCCCTACAATGAGCAGTTCTTC. Translation: CASRERGPYNEQFF.

The chain couples TRBV3-1 to TRBJ2-1, with 12 bases identical to TRBD2. This CDR3 contains 16 residues. V lost 4 bases and J lost 4; bases outside the gene matches: 5. Per germline, CDR1 LGHDT and CDR2 YNNKEL (reference sequence). CDR3: CASSPQLAGGYNEQFF. The DNA of the CDR3 is TGTGCCAGCAGCCCCCAACTAGCGGGGGGATACAATGAGCAGTTCTTC.

This clonotype was counted many times. V and J are TRBV20-1 and TRBJ1-2, with a possible D match to TRBD1 (6 bases). From germline, CDR1 is DFQATT and CDR2 SNEGSKA (reference sequence). V shed 2 bases and J shed 4 bases, with 11 bases lying between them. There are 13 residues in the CDR3. The CDR3: CSARITGLYGYTF. Written as DNA, the CDR3 is TGCAGTGCTAGAATAACAGGGCTCTATGGCTACACCTTC.

The genes are TRBV11-2 and TRBJ2-7; 8 nucleotides align to TRBD1. The CDR3 is 14 residues long. V shed 4 bases and J 4 bases; nucleotides not matched to a gene: 6. CDR1 and CDR2 (germline): SGHAT, FQNNGV. CDR3 protein: CASSSDRTGYEQYF. DNA for the CDR3: TGTGCCAGCAGCTCCGATAGGACAGGGTACGAGCAGTACTTC.

This clonotype came up a few times. V gene TRBV9 combines with J gene TRBJ2-5; 7 positions agree with TRBD2. CDR1 is SGDLS, CDR2 YYNGEE, per germline. Unmatched junction bases numbered 7, after V lost 3 bases and J lost 5 bases. The CDR3 contains 14 residues. The DNA for the CDR3 is TGTGCCAGCAGCGCATCGACTAGCCCCGAGACCCAGTACTTC. Amino acids: CASSASTSPETQYF.

This clonotype showed up just a few times. The chain carries TRBV28 and TRBJ1-3; 7 bases match TRBD1. V shed 3 bases and J 4 bases; nucleotides not matched to a gene: 9. CDR3 length: 16 amino acids. Germline V gene sequence: CDR1 MDHEN, CDR2 SYDVKM. The CDR3 DNA reads TGTGCCAGCAGTTTTGCAGGGGGTTTCACCGGAAACACCATATATTTT. Translating gives CASSFAGGFTGNTIYF.

In the case of this clonotype: The junction shows a germline mismatch at one end, possibly a read error. The J gene is TRBJ2-1, the V gene TRBV5-1; 8 nucleotides line up with TRBD1. CDR3 length: 15 amino acids. From germline, CDR1 is SGHRS and CDR2 YFSETQ. In DNA, the CDR3 is TGCGCCAGCAGCTTGGGACAGGGGTCCTACAATGAGCAGCTCTTC. As protein: CASSLGQGSYNEQLF.

Ten or more counts support this clonotype. The chain is built from TRBV6-5 and TRBJ1-4; weak D call: TRBD1 (5 bases). The CDR3 spans 15 residues. V lost 0 bases and J 3 bases, leaving 8 bases between the germline ends. Germline CDR1 and CDR2: MNHEY and SVGAGI. The DNA for the CDR3 is TGTGCCAGCAGTTACTCTGGGGCTTCTAATGAAAAACTGTTTTTT. Translation gives CASSYSGASNEKLFF.

This clonotype was seen only a few times. The rearrangement uses TRBV7-8 and TRBJ1-1; D is undetermined. The germline V gene has CDR1 SGHVS and CDR2 FQNEAQ. This CDR3 comprises 18 residues. V lost 1 base to trimming and J lost 1 base, with 19 bases between them. DNA for the CDR3: TGTGCCAGCAGCTTAGAATACCCAAGGGAGTCAGAGAACACTGAAGCTTTCTTT. It is translated as CASSLEYPRESENTEAFF.

This clonotype was counted at least ten times. The chain has TRBV30 and TRBJ1-3, with unresolved D. The CDR3 consists of 12 residues. CDR1 and CDR2 (germline): GTSNPN, SVGIG (reference sequence). V dropped 3 bases and J dropped 0 bases, with 3 bases sitting between them. CDR3 loop: CAWRASGNTIYF. The CDR3 nucleotides read TGTGCCTGGAGGGCCTCTGGAAACACCATATATTTT.

The sample holds many counts of this clonotype. The gene calls are TRBV12-3 or TRBV12-4 and TRBJ2-2; no firm D call. The CDR3 is 15 amino acids. V lost 5 bases, J lost 3 bases, and 13 bases lay in between. This CDR3 is CASSPYTTHTGELFF. The CDR3 coding sequence is TGTGCCAGCAGTCCATATACTACACACACCGGGGAGCTGTTTTTT.

This clonotype was detected many times. The rearrangement uses TRBV6-5 and TRBJ2-7; no clear D. The length of the CDR3 is 13 residues. Germline V gene sequence: CDR1 MNHEY, CDR2 SVGAGI. V shed 4 bases and J shed 2 bases, with 9 bases lying between them. The CDR3 region is CASSSGSTYEQYF. CDR3 DNA sequence: TGTGCCAGCAGTTCCGGGTCTACCTACGAGCAGTACTTC.

This clonotype has a handful of counts. This rearrangement joins TRBV12-3 or TRBV12-4 to TRBJ1-6; D is uncertain. V lost 3 bases and J lost 6, with 9 bases in between. This CDR3 region has 14 residues. The CDR3 sequence: CASSLNKGNSPLHF. For the CDR3, the DNA is TGTGCCAGCAGTTTGAACAAGGGTAATTCACCCCTCCACTTT.